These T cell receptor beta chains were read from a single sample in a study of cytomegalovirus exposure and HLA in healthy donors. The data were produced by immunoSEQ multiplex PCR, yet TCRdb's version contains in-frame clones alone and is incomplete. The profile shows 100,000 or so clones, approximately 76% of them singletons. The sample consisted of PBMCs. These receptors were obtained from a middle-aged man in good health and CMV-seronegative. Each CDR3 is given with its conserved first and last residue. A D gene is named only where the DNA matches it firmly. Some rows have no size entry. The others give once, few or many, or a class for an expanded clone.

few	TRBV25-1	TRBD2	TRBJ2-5	TGTGCCAGCAGTGGAGGCCTTAGCGGGGGCCCCCAAGAGACCCAGTACTTC	CASSGGLSGGPQETQYF
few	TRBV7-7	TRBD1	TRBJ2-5	TGTGCCAGCAGCGCCGGGACAGGGGGCGCGGAGACCCAGTACTTC	CASSAGTGGAETQYF
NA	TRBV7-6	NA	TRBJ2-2	TGTGCCAGCAGCTTAGTATCTAGCCTGGTCGGGGAGCTGTTTTTT	CASSLVSSLVGELFF
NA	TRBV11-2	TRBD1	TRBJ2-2	TGTGCCAGCAGCACCGGACAGGGGGCCGGCACCGGGGAGCTGTTTTTT	CASSTGQGAGTGELFF
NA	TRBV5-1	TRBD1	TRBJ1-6	TGCGCCAGCAGCTTGGGAGGACAGGCTGGGAGTTCACCCCTCCACTTT	CASSLGGQAGSSPLHF
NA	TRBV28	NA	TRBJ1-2	TGTGCCAGCAGTTTAGCCCAGGGAGGATATGGCTACACCTTC	CASSLAQGGYGYTF
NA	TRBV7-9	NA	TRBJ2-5	TGTTCCAGCAGCTTTGGGGAGCTAGAGACCCAGTACTTC	CSSSFGELETQYF
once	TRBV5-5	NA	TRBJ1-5	TGTGCCAGCAGCCAAGGGCCTTCAGGGCACAATCAGCCCCAGCATTTT	CASSQGPSGHNQPQHF
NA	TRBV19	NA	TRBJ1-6	TGTGCCAGTAGTATATCGGCCGGGAGTAATTCACCCCTCCACTTT	CASSISAGSNSPLHF
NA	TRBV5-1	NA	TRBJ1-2	TGCGCCAGCAGCTTGTACAGTTCGGGGAGCGGCTACACCTTC	CASSLYSSGSGYTF
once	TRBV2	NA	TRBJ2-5	TGTGCCAGCGGTAAAGACAATCATGGGACCCAGTACTTC	CASGKDNHGTQYF
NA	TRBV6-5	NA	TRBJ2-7	TGTGCCAGCAGCCAGGGGGGCCACGAGCAGTACTTC	CASSQGGHEQYF
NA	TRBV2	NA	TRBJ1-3	TGTGCCAGCAGTGAGTGGACGGTATTGGGAGTCTCTGGAAACACCATATATTTT	CASSEWTVLGVSGNTIYF